The sample holds many counts of the clone carrying this T cell receptor beta chain. This sample was taken from a study of blood T cells in healthy people across ages. Germline values: CDR1 SEHNR, CDR2 FQNEAQ (reference sequence). The CDR3 has 15 residues. The germline V and J ends were trimmed by 1 base and 0 bases, with 9 bases remaining between them. Next came a second PCR, run for roughly 6 to 11 cycles, which used a sample-barcoded 5' primer along with a J-beta primer mix. In TCRdb, the 5' RACE reads were re-called with MiXCR into one record per CDR3 protein. The repertoire holds some 1.7 million distinct CDR3 sequences, with approximately 30% as singletons.

The sequence derives from a woman aged 30 to 39 in good health. The sample consisted of blood. The chain uses TRBV7-9 and TRBJ2-5, with TRBD1 as a possible D gene (6 bases). Here the CDR3 DNA reads TGTGCCAGCAGCTTAGGTTGGACAGACCAAGAGACCCAGTACTTC. As protein: CASSLGWTDQETQYF. Supplemented by reference TRBV7-9 and TRBJ2-5, the full variable domain reads DTGVSQNPRHKITKRGQNVTFRCDPISEHNRLYWYRQTLGQGPEFLTYFQNEAQLEKSRLLSDRFSAERPKGSFSTLEIQRTEQGDSAMYLCASSLGWTDQETQYFGPGTRLLVL.